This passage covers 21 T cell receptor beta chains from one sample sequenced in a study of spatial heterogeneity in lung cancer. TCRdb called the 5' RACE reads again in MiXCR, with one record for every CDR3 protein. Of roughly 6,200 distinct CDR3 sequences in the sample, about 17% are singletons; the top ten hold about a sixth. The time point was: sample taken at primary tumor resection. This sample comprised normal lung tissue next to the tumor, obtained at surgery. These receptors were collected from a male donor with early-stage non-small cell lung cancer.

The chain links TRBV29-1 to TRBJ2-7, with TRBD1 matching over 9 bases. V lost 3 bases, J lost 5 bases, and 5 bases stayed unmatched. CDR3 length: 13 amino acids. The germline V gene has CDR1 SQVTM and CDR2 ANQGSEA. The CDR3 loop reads CSVDVGQGDEQYF. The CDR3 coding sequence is TGCAGCGTTGATGTGGGACAGGGAGACGAGCAGTACTTC.

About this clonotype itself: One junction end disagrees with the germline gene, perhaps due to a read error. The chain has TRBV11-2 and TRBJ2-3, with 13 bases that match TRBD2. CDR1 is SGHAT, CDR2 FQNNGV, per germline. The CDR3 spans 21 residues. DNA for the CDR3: TGTGCCAGCAGCTTACCTACTAGCGGGAGGGCCTCCCTCCCTAGCACAGATACGCACTATTTT. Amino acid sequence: CASSLPTSGRASLPSTDTHYF.

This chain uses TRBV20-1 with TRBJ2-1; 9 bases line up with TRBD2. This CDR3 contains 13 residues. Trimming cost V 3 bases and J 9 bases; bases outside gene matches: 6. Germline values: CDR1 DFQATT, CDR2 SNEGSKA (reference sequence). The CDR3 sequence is CSASRTSAGEQFF. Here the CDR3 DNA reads TGCAGTGCTAGTCGGACTAGCGCGGGTGAGCAGTTCTTC.

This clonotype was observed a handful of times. CDR3 sequence: CASSLTGGAGNEQFF. The DNA of the CDR3 is TGCGCCAGCAGCTTGACAGGGGGCGCTGGGAATGAGCAGTTCTTC. The chain combines TRBV5-1 with TRBJ2-1; 9 bases line up with TRBD1. The CDR3 length is 15 residues. CDR1 SGHRS and CDR2 YFSETQ come from the germline V gene. J gave up 7 bases and V 1 base, and 6 bases lay outside the gene matches.

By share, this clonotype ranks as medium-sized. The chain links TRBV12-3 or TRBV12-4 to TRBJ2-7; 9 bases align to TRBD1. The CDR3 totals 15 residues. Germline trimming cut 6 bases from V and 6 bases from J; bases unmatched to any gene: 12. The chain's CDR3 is CASREQGAPSLEQYF. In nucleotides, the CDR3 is TGTGCCAGCAGGGAACAGGGGGCGCCTTCTCTCGAGCAGTACTTC.

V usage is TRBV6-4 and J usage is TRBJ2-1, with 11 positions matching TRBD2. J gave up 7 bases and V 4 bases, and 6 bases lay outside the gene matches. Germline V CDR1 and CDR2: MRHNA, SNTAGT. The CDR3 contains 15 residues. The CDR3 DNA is TGTGCCAGCAGTGTAGCGGGAGGGCCGGGGAATGAGCAGTTCTTC. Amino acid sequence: CASSVAGGPGNEQFF.

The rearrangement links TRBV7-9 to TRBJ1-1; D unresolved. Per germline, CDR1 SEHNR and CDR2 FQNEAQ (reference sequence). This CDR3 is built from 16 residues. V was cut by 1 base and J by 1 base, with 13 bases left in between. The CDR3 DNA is TGTGCCAGCAGCTTAGGAGCCACAACCCGGAACACTGAAGCTTTCTTT. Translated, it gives CASSLGATTRNTEAFF.

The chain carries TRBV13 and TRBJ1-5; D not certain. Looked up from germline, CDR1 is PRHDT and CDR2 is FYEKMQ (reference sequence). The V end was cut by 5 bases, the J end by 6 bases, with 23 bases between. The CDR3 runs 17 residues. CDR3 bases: TGTGCCAGCAGCATCCAAAGCGGCAGGATCGACGGTCAGCCCCAGCATTTT. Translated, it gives CASSIQSGRIDGQPQHF.

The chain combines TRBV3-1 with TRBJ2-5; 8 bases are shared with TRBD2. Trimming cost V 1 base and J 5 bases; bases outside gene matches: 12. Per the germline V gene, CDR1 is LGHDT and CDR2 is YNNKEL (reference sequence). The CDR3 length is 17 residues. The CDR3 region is CASSQVWSGSRGETQYF. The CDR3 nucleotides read TGTGCCAGCAGCCAAGTATGGAGCGGGAGTAGGGGTGAGACCCAGTACTTC.

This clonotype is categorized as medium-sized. In DNA form, the CDR3 reads TGTGCCAGTAGTATATCGGGGACAGGTGACTACGAGCAGTACTTC. Its protein product is CASSISGTGDYEQYF. The J gene is TRBJ2-7, the V gene TRBV19; 8 bases map to TRBD1. In germline, CDR1 is LNHDA, CDR2 SQIVND (reference sequence). This CDR3 spans 15 amino acids. V was pared by 2 bases and J by 3 bases, with 6 bases of the junction left unmatched.

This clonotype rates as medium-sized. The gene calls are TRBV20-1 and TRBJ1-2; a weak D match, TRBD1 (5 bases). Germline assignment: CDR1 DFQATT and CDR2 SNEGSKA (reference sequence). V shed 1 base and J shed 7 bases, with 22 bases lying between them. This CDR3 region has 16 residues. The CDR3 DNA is TGCAGTGCTAGAGCCGGGACGGAACCCAAGGCCGGTGGCTACACCTTC. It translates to CSARAGTEPKAGGYTF.

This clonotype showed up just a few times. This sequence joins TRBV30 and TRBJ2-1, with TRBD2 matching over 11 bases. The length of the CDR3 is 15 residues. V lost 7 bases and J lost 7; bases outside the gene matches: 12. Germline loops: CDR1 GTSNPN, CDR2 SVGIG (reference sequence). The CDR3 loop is CALRPLAGGRNEQFF. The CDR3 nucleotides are TGTGCCTTGAGACCCCTAGCGGGAGGTCGAAATGAGCAGTTCTTC.

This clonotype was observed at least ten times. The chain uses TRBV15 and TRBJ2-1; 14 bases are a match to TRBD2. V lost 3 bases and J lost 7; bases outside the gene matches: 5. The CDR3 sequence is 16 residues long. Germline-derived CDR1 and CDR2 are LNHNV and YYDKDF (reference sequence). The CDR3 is CATSRTRTSGRNEQFF. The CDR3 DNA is TGTGCCACCAGCAGGACTCGGACTAGCGGGAGGAATGAGCAGTTCTTC.

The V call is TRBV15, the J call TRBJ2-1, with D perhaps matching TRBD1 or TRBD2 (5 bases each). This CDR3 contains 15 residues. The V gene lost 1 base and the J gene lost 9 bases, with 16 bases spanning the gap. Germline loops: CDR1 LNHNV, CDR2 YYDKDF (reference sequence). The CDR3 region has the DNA TGTGCCACCAGCAGAGCCCGGGACCGACCGAGTGAGCAGTTCTTC. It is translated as CATSRARDRPSEQFF.

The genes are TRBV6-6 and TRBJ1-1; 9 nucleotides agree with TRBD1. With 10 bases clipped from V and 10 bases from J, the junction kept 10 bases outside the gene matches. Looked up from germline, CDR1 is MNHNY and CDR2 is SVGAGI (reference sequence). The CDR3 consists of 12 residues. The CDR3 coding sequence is TGTGCCACTAGACCGGGACAGGGTTTAGCTTTCTTT. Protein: CATRPGQGLAFF.

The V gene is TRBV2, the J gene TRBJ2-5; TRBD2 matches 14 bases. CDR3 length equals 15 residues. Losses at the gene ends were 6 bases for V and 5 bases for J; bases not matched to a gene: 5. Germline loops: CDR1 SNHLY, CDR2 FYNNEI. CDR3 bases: TGTGCCAGCAGAGGGACTAGCGGGAGTTCGGAGACCCAGTACTTC. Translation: CASRGTSGSSETQYF.

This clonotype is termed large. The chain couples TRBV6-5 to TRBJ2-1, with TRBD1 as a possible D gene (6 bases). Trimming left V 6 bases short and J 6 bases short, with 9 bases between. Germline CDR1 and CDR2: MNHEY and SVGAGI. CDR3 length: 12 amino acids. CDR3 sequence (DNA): TGTGCCAGCAGCACAGGGCCCAATGAGCAGTTCTTC. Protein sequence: CASSTGPNEQFF.

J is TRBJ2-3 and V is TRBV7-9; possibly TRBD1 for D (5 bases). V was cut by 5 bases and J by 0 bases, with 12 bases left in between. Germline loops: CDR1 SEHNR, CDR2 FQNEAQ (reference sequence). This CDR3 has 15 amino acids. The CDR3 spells CASSRTGTSTDTQYF. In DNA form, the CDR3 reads TGTGCCAGCAGCCGAACAGGAACTAGCACAGATACGCAGTATTTT.

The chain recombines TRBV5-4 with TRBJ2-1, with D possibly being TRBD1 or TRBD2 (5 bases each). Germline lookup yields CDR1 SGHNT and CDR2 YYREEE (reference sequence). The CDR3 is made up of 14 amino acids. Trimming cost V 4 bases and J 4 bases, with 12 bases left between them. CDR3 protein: CASSMGTVYNEQFF. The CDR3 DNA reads TGTGCCAGCAGCATGGGGACGGTATACAATGAGCAGTTCTTC. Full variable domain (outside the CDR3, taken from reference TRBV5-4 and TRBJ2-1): ETGVTQSPTHLIKTRGQQVTLRCSSQSGHNTVSWYQQALGQGPQFIFQYYREEENGRGNFPPRFSGLQFPNYSSELNVNALELDDSALYLCASSMGTVYNEQFFGPGTRLTVL.

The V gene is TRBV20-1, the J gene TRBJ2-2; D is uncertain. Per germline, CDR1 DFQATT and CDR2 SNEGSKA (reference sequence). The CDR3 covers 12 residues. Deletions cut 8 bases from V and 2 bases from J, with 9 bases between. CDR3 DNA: TGCAGTCCTGGGTCAAACACCGGGGAGCTGTTTTTT. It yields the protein CSPGSNTGELFF.

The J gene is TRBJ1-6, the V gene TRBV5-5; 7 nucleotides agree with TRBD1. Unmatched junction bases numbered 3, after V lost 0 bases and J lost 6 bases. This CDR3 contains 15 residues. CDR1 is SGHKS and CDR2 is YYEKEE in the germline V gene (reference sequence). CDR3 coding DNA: TGTGCCAGCAGCTTGGTCGGACAGGCTAATTCACCCCTCCACTTT. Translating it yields CASSLVGQANSPLHF.